Listed below are T cell receptor beta chains from one sample, sequenced in a study of memory CD4+ T cells and cytomegalovirus serostatus. Measured with immunoSEQ multiplex PCR; TCRdb has only the in-frame clones, and not every one. The table has about 52,000 clones, around 82% seen once. Source material: memory CD4+ T cells from blood. These receptors all come from an adult in good health and CMV-seronegative. Both conserved end residues are part of each CDR3. The D gene is left open where the match is weak. Not every row has a clone size; where given, it reads once, few, many or a size class.

DNA | CDR3 | D | size | J | V
TGTGCCAGCAGTGAAGGAAGGACAGCAAATCAGCCCCAGCATTTT | CASSEGRTANQPQHF | - | - | TRBJ1-5 | TRBV6-1
TGTGCCAGCAGCGTAGCTGGAGGGGGACTTAATGAAAAACTGTTTTTT | CASSVAGGGLNEKLFF | - | - | TRBJ1-4 | TRBV9
TGTGCCAGCAGCCAGAATTGTGGGGCCAACGTCCTGACTTTC | CASSQNCGANVLTF | - | - | TRBJ2-6 | TRBV21-1
TGTGCCAGCAGCGTAGCCTGGTTAGCCACAGATACGCAGTATTTT | CASSVAWLATDTQYF | - | - | TRBJ2-3 | TRBV9
TGTGCCAGTAGTATTACCGACAGGCTGACCACAGATACGCAGTATTTT | CASSITDRLTTDTQYF | - | medium-sized | TRBJ2-3 | TRBV19
TGCGCCAGCAGCCCCGGGACGGTCTCCTACGAGCAGTACTTC | CASSPGTVSYEQYF | - | few | TRBJ2-7 | TRBV5-1
TGTGCCACCAGCTCGGGACTAGCGGGGGGAATCGAGACCCAGTACTTC | CATSSGLAGGIETQYF | TRBD2 | - | TRBJ2-5 | TRBV15
TGTGCCAGTAGTAAATACGGCTCCGCGAACACCGGGGAGCTGTTTTTT | CASSKYGSANTGELFF | - | - | TRBJ2-2 | TRBV19
TGTGCCAGCAGCGTACAGGGGCCTATGAACACTGAAGCTTTCTTT | CASSVQGPMNTEAFF | TRBD1 | - | TRBJ1-1 | TRBV5-5
TGTGCCAGTAGTCACGGTGCAACTAATGAAAAACTGTTTTTT | CASSHGATNEKLFF | - | - | TRBJ1-4 | TRBV19
TGTGCCAGCTCTTACTCTAGGGACAACGATGGAAACACCATATATTTT | CASSYSRDNDGNTIYF | - | - | TRBJ1-3 | TRBV9